One sample yielded the 27 T cell receptor beta chains listed below, sequenced in a study of blood T cell repertoires in COVID-19. Using immunoSEQ multiplex PCR, the repertoire was profiled, and TCRdb retains in-frame clones only, with some absent. Of 150,000 to 200,000 clones in the sample, about nine tenths were seen once. The sample was peripheral blood. The source is a man aged 35-49 years with acute or convalescent COVID-19.

This clone was seen just once. The chain carries TRBV3-1 (or the pseudogene TRBV3-2) and TRBJ1-1; D is unresolved. CDR3 length: 13 residues. Germline values: CDR1 LGHDT, CDR2 YNNKEL (reference sequence). V shed 5 bases and J shed 4 bases, with 11 bases lying between them. The CDR3 bases are TGTGCCAGCAGCTCTCAGTGGTCCACTGAAGCTTTCTTT. It translates to CASSSQWSTEAFF.

J is TRBJ1-2 and V is TRBV19, with D tentatively TRBD1 (5 bases). This CDR3 comprises 15 residues. Trimming pared 3 bases from V and 6 bases from J, leaving 17 bases between. Germline CDR1 and CDR2: LNHDA and SQIVND (reference sequence). The CDR3: CASSIGIWGGDGYTF. The CDR3 DNA follows: TGTGCCAGTAGTATTGGGATTTGGGGCGGAGATGGCTACACCTTC.

This chain connects TRBV5-4 to TRBJ1-1; TRBD1 matches at 7 bases. After removal of 3 bases from V and 0 bases from J, the junction contained 2 bases not matched to a gene. The CDR3 runs to 14 residues. Germline lookup yields CDR1 SGHNT and CDR2 YYREEE (reference sequence). DNA for the CDR3: TGTGCCAGCAGCTGGGGACAGCTGAACACTGAAGCTTTCTTT. Its translation: CASSWGQLNTEAFF.

In its sample, this clone was seen a few times. The chain couples TRBV30 to TRBJ2-6; D possibly corresponds to TRBD1 (5 bases). This CDR3 is 17 amino acids long. Germline lookup yields CDR1 GTSNPN and CDR2 SVGIG (reference sequence). Trimming stripped 3 bases from V and 2 bases from J, with 17 bases between. In DNA form, the CDR3 reads TGTGCCTGGAGAAGGGGCAGGTTGGGTCCTGGGGCCAACGTCCTGACTTTC. Translated, it gives CAWRRGRLGPGANVLTF.

The chain has TRBV3-1 (or the pseudogene TRBV3-2) and TRBJ1-5; D uncertain. The germline gives CDR1 LGHDT, CDR2 YNNKEL (reference sequence). Trimming cost V 1 base and J 3 bases, with 10 bases left between them. The CDR3 is 15 residues long. The CDR3 DNA follows: TGTGCCAGCAGCCAAGGTCGGAGTTTCAATCAGCCCCAGCATTTT. It yields the protein CASSQGRSFNQPQHF.

The chain is built from TRBV3-1 (or the pseudogene TRBV3-2) and TRBJ2-4; TRBD1 matches at 8 bases. V was clipped by 0 bases and J by 4 bases; unmatched bases: 14. Germline CDR1 LGHDT, CDR2 YNNKEL (reference sequence). The CDR3 loop spans 19 amino acids. The CDR3 sequence is CASSQDNRGFRDRKNIQYF. The CDR3 nucleotides are TGTGCCAGCAGCCAAGATAACCGCGGATTCCGGGACAGGAAAAACATTCAGTACTTC.

This sequence joins TRBV11-2 and TRBJ2-2, with TRBD1 matching over 7 bases. The CDR3 extends over 16 amino acids. With 0 bases clipped from V and 4 bases from J, the junction kept 5 bases outside the gene matches. Germline CDR1 SGHAT, CDR2 FQNNGV. In nucleotides, the CDR3 is TGTGCCAGCAGCTTAGAGCCGACAGGGACCACCGGGGAGCTGTTTTTT. Amino acids: CASSLEPTGTTGELFF. The complete variable domain, with remaining parts taken from reference TRBV11-2 and TRBJ2-2, reads EAGVAQSPRYKIIEKRQSVAFWCNPISGHATLYWYQQILGQGPKLLIQFQNNGVVDDSQLPKDRFSAERLKGVDSTLKIQPAKLEDSAVYLCASSLEPTGTTGELFFGEGSRLTVL.

The gene calls are TRBV9 and TRBJ2-6, with TRBD2 matching over 11 bases. The CDR3 runs to 19 residues. J was trimmed by 1 base and V by 0 bases; bases with no gene match: 6. From germline, CDR1 is SGDLS and CDR2 YYNGEE. CDR3 DNA: TGTGCCAGCAGCGTAGGGCTAGCGGGGGGAAGATCTGGGGCCAACGTCCTGACTTTC. As protein: CASSVGLAGGRSGANVLTF.

A single count supports this clone. The chain employs TRBV5-1 and TRBJ2-1; a possible D gene is TRBD2 (6 bases). CDR1 SGHRS and CDR2 YFSETQ come from the germline V gene. This CDR3 is 15 amino acids long. V was cut by 0 bases and J by 10 bases, with 17 bases left in between. CDR3 sequence reads: CASSLGGTPSSEQFF. Written as DNA, the CDR3 is TGCGCCAGCAGCTTGGGGGGGACTCCCTCGAGCGAGCAGTTCTTC. The entire variable domain, with the rest obtained from reference TRBV5-1 and TRBJ2-1, is as follows: KAGVTQTPRYLIKTRGQQVTLSCSPISGHRSVSWYQQTPGQGLQFLFEYFSETQRNKGNFPGRFSGRQFSNSRSEMNVSTLELGDSALYLCASSLGGTPSSEQFFGPGTRLTVL.

The chain joins TRBV5-1 to TRBJ1-2; TRBD1 might be the D (5 bases). With 0 bases removed from V and 3 bases from J, the gap between germline ends came to 12 bases. CDR1 SGHRS and CDR2 YFSETQ come from the germline V gene. The CDR3 loop spans 15 amino acids. CDR3 sequence reads: CASSLVDSGDYGYTF. The CDR3 nucleotides are TGCGCCAGCAGCTTGGTAGACAGTGGTGACTATGGCTACACCTTC.

The V gene is TRBV5-1, the J gene TRBJ2-7; TRBD1 matches at 7 bases. Germline CDR1 SGHRS, CDR2 YFSETQ. The J segment lost 2 bases and the V segment lost 3 bases, leaving 11 bases of the junction unmatched. CDR3 length: 16 residues. DNA for the CDR3: TGCGCCAGCAGCTCACATGCAGGGGGTGCGACCTACGAGCAGTACTTC. Its translation: CASSSHAGGATYEQYF.

In the case of this clone: At one end the junction does not follow the germline gene, possibly because of a read error. The chain employs TRBV10-3 and TRBJ1-1; D remains ambiguous. Germline values: CDR1 ENHRY, CDR2 SYGVKD. This CDR3 has 13 amino acids. The CDR3 region has the DNA TGTGCCATCACTGAGACCAGGAACACTGAAGCTTTCTTT. This encodes CAITETRNTEAFF.

The CDR3 protein is CASSLTSSLGTDTQYF. The CDR3 coding sequence is TGTGCCAGCAGCCTGACTAGCAGCCTGGGCACAGATACGCAGTATTTT. The chain joins TRBV5-5 to TRBJ2-3; 7 bases line up with TRBD2. From germline, CDR1 is SGHKS and CDR2 YYEKEE (reference sequence). The J segment lost 1 base and the V segment lost 4 bases, leaving 9 bases of the junction unmatched. CDR3 length: 16 residues.

The CDR3 loop reads CASSMDRGSYEQYF. CDR3 bases: TGTGCCAGTAGTATGGACAGGGGCTCCTACGAGCAGTACTTC. The chain links TRBV19 to TRBJ2-7; 9 bases agree with TRBD1. V was clipped by 3 bases and J by 0 bases; unmatched bases: 0. The CDR3 runs 14 residues. From germline, CDR1 is LNHDA and CDR2 SQIVND (reference sequence).

Of note for this clone: Other DNA sequences in this specimen translate into the identical CDR3. This rearrangement joins TRBV4-1 to TRBJ2-3; tentatively, D is TRBD2 (6 bases). The germline CDR1 and CDR2 sequences are MGHRA and YSYEKL. The CDR3 has 13 residues. V was clipped by 3 bases and J by 6 bases, with 10 bases between them. As DNA, the CDR3 is TGCGCCAGCAGCCAGGGACTGTCCGATACGCAGTATTTT. Translation: CASSQGLSDTQYF.

This chain joins TRBV12-5 and TRBJ1-1; TRBD1 is a possible D gene (6 bases). The ends were cut back, 7 bases at V and 8 bases at J, with 17 bases in the middle. Germline values: CDR1 LGHNT, CDR2 FRNRAP. The CDR3 is made up of 13 amino acids. The CDR3 sequence is CASAKQGTGEAFF. Written as DNA, the CDR3 is TGTGCTAGTGCTAAACAGGGCACCGGGGAAGCTTTCTTT.

This sequence joins TRBV5-1 and TRBJ1-6; TRBD1 matches at 10 bases. The length of the CDR3 is 16 residues. V gave up 0 bases and J gave up 8 bases; unmatched junction bases: 5. Germline CDR1 reads SGHRS; CDR2 reads YFSETQ. CDR3 region: CASSLAGTGEYSPLHF. CDR3 sequence (DNA): TGCGCCAGCAGCTTGGCGGGGACAGGGGAGTATTCACCCCTCCACTTT.

The chain combines TRBV2 with TRBJ1-2; D not certain. From germline, CDR1 is SNHLY and CDR2 FYNNEI. The V gene lost 7 bases and the J gene lost 3 bases, with 12 bases spanning the gap. CDR3 length equals 13 residues. The CDR3, as DNA: TGTGCCAGCATTCCCAGTCGGGACTATGGCTACACCTTC. Translating gives CASIPSRDYGYTF.

V is TRBV28 and J is TRBJ2-7; TRBD1 is a possible D gene (5 bases). CDR1 is MDHEN and CDR2 is SYDVKM in the germline V gene. This CDR3 is built from 15 residues. V dropped 2 bases and J dropped 0 bases, with 11 bases sitting between them. CDR3 in amino acids: CASSLERGYSYEQYF. CDR3 coding DNA: TGTGCCAGCAGTTTAGAAAGGGGATACTCCTACGAGCAGTACTTC.

On this clone itself: Additional DNA sequences in this sample encode the identical CDR3. The V gene is TRBV7-9, the J gene TRBJ1-1; D is uncertain. Trimming pared 2 bases from V and 6 bases from J, leaving 7 bases between. This CDR3 has 12 amino acids. Germline CDR1 and CDR2: SEHNR and FQNEAQ (reference sequence). The CDR3 here is CASSLRGPEAFF. DNA for the CDR3: TGTGCCAGCAGCTTACGAGGCCCTGAAGCTTTCTTT. Based on the CDR3 plus reference TRBV7-9 and TRBJ1-1, the full variable domain is DTGVSQNPRHKITKRGQNVTFRCDPISEHNRLYWYRQTLGQGPEFLTYFQNEAQLEKSRLLSDRFSAERPKGSFSTLEIQRTEQGDSAMYLCASSLRGPEAFFGQGTRLTVV.

This clone appeared a few times. This chain uses TRBV5-6 with TRBJ2-5; tentative D call: TRBD1 (6 bases). This CDR3 comprises 15 residues. The V gene lost 1 base and the J gene lost 4 bases, with 14 bases spanning the gap. Germline V gene data show CDR1 as SGHDT and CDR2 as YYEEEE. The CDR3 reads CASSLRSGQLETQYF. The CDR3 DNA sequence: TGTGCCAGCAGCTTGCGTTCTGGACAGCTAGAGACCCAGTACTTC.

The V gene is TRBV5-4, the J gene TRBJ1-2, with D possibly TRBD1 on 6 matching bases. Trimming removed 4 bases from V and 1 base from J, with 20 bases in between. The CDR3 has 17 residues. CDR1 is SGHNT and CDR2 is YYREEE in the germline V gene (reference sequence). The CDR3: CASSRAIGEGVNYGYTF. The DNA for the CDR3 is TGTGCCAGCAGCCGCGCCATCGGGGAGGGGGTTAACTATGGCTACACCTTC.

The genes are TRBV11-2 and TRBJ1-1; 7 positions agree with TRBD1. After removal of 0 bases from V and 6 bases from J, the junction contained 16 bases not matched to a gene. The CDR3 spans 18 residues. Germline-derived CDR1 and CDR2 are SGHAT and FQNNGV. CDR3 sequence (DNA): TGTGCCAGCAGCTTAGATCCGACAGGGTTTGATCTGTTGGCTGAAGCTTTCTTT. It encodes CASSLDPTGFDLLAEAFF.

This clone was counted only a few times. The genes are TRBV7-3 and TRBJ2-5; 7 bases agree with TRBD1. Germline assignment: CDR1 SGHTA and CDR2 FQGTGA. This CDR3 is built from 14 residues. V lost 4 bases and J lost 2; bases outside the gene matches: 4. The CDR3 nucleotides are TGTGCCAGCAGCTCCGACAGGGTTCAAGAGACCCAGTACTTC. Its protein product is CASSSDRVQETQYF.

V usage is TRBV6-1 and J usage is TRBJ1-2; weak D call: TRBD1 (5 bases). This CDR3 comprises 15 residues. With 1 base removed from V and 7 bases from J, the gap between germline ends came to 16 bases. From germline, CDR1 is MNHNS and CDR2 SASEGT. The DNA for the CDR3 is TGTGCCAGCAGTGAAGACGGGTCGGGGGTTGGTGGCTACACCTTC. It translates to CASSEDGSGVGGYTF.

This clone has just one count. The chain joins TRBV21-1 to TRBJ1-6; TRBD1, the table's D call, was not compared with the DNA. TRBV21-1 is described as a pseudogene. This CDR3 contains 20 residues. The DNA for the CDR3 is TGTGCCAGCAGCAAAGCTGCCACCGGGACCCTGTGTGGGGGCCATTCACCCCTCCACTTT. Its translation is CASSKAATGTLCGGHSPLHF.

The chain employs TRBV12-3 or TRBV12-4 and TRBJ2-2; tentatively, D is TRBD2 (5 bases). The CDR3 is 12 amino acids. V gave up 6 bases and J gave up 6 bases, with 8 bases separating them. The CDR3 here is CASREGSGELFF. The CDR3, as DNA: TGTGCCAGCAGAGAGGGCTCCGGGGAGCTGTTTTTT.